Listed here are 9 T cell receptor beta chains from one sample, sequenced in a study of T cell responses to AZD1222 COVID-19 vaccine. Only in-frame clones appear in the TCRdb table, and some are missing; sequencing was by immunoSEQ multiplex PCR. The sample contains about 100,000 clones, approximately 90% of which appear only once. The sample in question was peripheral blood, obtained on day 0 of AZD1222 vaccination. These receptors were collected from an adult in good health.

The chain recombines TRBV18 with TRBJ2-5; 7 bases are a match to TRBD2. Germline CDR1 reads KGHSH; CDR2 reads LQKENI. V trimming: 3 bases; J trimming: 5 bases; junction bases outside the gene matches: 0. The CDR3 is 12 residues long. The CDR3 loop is CASSPSGETQYF. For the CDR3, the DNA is TGTGCCAGCTCACCTAGCGGGGAGACCCAGTACTTC.

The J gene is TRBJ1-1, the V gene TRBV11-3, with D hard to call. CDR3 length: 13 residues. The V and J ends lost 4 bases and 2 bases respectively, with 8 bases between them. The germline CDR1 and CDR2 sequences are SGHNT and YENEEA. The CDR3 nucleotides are TGTGCCAGCAGCTCAGGTTTTAACACTGAAGCTTTCTTT. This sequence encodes CASSSGFNTEAFF.

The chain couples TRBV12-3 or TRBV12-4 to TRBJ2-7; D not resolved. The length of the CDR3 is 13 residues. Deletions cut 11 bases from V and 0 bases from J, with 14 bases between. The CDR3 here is CASRLRVSYEQYF. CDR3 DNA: TGTGCCTCCCGGTTACGGGTCTCCTACGAGCAGTACTTC.

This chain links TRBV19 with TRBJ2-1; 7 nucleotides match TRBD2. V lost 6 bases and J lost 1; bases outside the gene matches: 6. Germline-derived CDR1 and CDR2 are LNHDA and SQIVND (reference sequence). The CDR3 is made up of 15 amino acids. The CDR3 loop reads CASRKPGLSYNEQFF. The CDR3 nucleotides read TGTGCCAGTAGAAAACCGGGACTATCCTACAATGAGCAGTTCTTC.

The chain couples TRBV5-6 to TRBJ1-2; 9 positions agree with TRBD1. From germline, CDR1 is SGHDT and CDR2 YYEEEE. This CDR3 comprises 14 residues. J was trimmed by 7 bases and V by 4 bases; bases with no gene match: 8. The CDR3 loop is CASSPGTGTFGYTF. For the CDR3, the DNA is TGTGCCAGCAGCCCCGGGACAGGGACATTTGGCTACACCTTC.

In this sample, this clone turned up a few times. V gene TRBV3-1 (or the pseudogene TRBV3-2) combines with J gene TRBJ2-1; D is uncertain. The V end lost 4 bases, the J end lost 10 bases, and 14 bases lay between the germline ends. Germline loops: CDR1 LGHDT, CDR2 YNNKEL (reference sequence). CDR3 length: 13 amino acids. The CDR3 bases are TGTGCCAGCAGCCTCGCCTACAATTCGGAGCAGTTCTTC. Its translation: CASSLAYNSEQFF.

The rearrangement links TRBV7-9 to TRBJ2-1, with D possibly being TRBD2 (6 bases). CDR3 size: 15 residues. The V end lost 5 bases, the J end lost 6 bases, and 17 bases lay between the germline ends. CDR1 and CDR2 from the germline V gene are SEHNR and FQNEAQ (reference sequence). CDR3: CASSLSGDPLNEQFF. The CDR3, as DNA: TGTGCCAGCAGCCTTAGCGGAGATCCTCTCAATGAGCAGTTCTTC.

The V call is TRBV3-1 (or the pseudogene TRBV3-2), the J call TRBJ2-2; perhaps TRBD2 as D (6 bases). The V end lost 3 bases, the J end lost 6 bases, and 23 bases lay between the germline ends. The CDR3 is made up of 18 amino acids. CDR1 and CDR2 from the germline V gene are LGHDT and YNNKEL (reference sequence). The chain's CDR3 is CASSQPGRTGLLSGELFF. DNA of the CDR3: TGTGCCAGCAGCCAGCCCGGACGGACGGGACTTTTGTCCGGGGAGCTGTTTTTT.

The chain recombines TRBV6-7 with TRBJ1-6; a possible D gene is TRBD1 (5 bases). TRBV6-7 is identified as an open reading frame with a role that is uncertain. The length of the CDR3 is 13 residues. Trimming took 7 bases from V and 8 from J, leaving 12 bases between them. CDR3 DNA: TGTGCCAGCAATCCGGGGGTCGATTCACCCCTCCACTTT. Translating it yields CASNPGVDSPLHF.